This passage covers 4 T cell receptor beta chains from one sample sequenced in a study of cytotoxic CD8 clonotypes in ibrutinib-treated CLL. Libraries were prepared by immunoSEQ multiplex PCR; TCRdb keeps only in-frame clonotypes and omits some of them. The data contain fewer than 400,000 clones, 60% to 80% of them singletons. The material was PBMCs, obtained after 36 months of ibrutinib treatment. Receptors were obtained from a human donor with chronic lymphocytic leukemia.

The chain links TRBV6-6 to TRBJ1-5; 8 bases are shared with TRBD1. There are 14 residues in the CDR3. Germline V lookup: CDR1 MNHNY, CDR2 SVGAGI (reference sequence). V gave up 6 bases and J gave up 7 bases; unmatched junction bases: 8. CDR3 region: CASRQQGVNQPQHF. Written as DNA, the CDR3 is TGTGCCAGCAGACAACAGGGGGTGAACCAGCCCCAGCATTTT.

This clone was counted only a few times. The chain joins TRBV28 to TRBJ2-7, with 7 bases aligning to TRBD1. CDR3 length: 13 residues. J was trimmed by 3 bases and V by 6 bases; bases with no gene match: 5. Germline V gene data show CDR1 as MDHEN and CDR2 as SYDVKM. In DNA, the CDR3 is TGTGCCAGCAGCCTTGACAGGGACTACGAGCAGTACTTC. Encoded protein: CASSLDRDYEQYF.

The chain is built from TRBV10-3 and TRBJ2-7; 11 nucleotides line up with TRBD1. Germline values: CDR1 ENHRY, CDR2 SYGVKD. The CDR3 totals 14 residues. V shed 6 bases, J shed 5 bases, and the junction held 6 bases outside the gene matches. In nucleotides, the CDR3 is TGTGCCATCAGGGAGGGACAGGGGGAAAACGAGCAGTACTTC. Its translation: CAIREGQGENEQYF.

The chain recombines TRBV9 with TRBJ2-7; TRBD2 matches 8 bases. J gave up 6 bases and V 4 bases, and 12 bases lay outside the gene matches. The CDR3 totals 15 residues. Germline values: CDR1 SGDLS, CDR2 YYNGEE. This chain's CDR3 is CASSPSGRKSAEQYF. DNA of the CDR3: TGTGCCAGCAGCCCGAGCGGGAGAAAATCTGCCGAGCAGTACTTC.